These T cell receptor beta chains were read from a single sample in a study of cytomegalovirus exposure and HLA in healthy donors. Assay: immunoSEQ multiplex PCR; the TCRdb copy retains only in-frame clones and omits some. The sample holds 150,000 to 200,000 clones; about 83% are singletons and the top ten take approximately 6%. Source material: PBMCs. The receptors here all came from a woman aged 25 to 39 in good health and CMV-seropositive. CDR3s include the opening cysteine and the closing phenylalanine or tryptophan. The order of the fields is D gene, clone size, V gene, J gene, CDR3 DNA, CDR3 protein. A D gene is named only where the DNA matches it firmly. Part of the rows lack a size; the others show once, few, many or a class for expanded clones.

D: TRBD1; size: -; V: TRBV19; J: TRBJ2-1; DNA: TGTGCCAGTCAGACCGGGACAGGAGCCAACAATGAGCAGTTCTTC; CDR3: CASQTGTGANNEQFF
D: TRBD1; size: once; V: TRBV4-2; J: TRBJ2-2; DNA: TGTGCCAGCAGCCAAGGGACAGGGGACACCGGGGAGCTGTTTTTT; CDR3: CASSQGTGDTGELFF
D: -; size: -; V: TRBV7-2; J: TRBJ1-1; DNA: TGTGCCAGCCGCTGGGGGGGGCCGACTGAAGCTTTCTTT; CDR3: CASRWGGPTEAFF
D: -; size: few; V: TRBV27; J: TRBJ1-2; DNA: TGTGCCAGCAGTTTAAGACTGCTCAATGGCTACTATGGCTACACCTTC; CDR3: CASSLRLLNGYYGYTF
D: -; size: -; V: TRBV29-1; J: TRBJ1-2; DNA: TGCAGCTTTACCCTTGGGAGGGGAGGTCATGGCTACACCTTC; CDR3: CSFTLGRGGHGYTF
D: -; size: -; V: TRBV5-8; J: TRBJ1-2; DNA: TGTGCCAGCACCAATCTGAGGACAGTCCCCCTCGGAGATGGCTACACCTTC; CDR3: CASTNLRTVPLGDGYTF
D: -; size: -; V: TRBV2; J: TRBJ2-7; DNA: TGTGCCAGCAGTGAAGCGCTCGCGGGACCCACCTACGAGCAGTACTTC; CDR3: CASSEALAGPTYEQYF
D: TRBD2; size: -; V: TRBV7-8; J: TRBJ2-1; DNA: TGTGCCAGCAGCGCCCTTTCGGCTAGCGGGAGACATGAGCAGTTCTTC; CDR3: CASSALSASGRHEQFF
D: TRBD1; size: -; V: TRBV9; J: TRBJ2-7; DNA: TGTGCCAGCAGCGCCTCGGGACAGGGTATCTACGAGCAGTACTTC; CDR3: CASSASGQGIYEQYF
D: TRBD2; size: -; V: TRBV4-1; J: TRBJ2-7; DNA: TGCGCCAGCAGCCAAGCACCGGTAGCGGGTGGCACCTACGAGCAGTACTTC; CDR3: CASSQAPVAGGTYEQYF
D: -; size: once; V: TRBV2; J: TRBJ1-2; DNA: TGTGCCAGCAGTGATCTCGTTGTAGGGAGGGCAGGATATGGCTACACCTTC; CDR3: CASSDLVVGRAGYGYTF
D: -; size: few; V: TRBV25-1; J: TRBJ1-1; DNA: TGTGCCAGCAGTGAGACCAGGGGGAACACTGAAGCTTTCTTT; CDR3: CASSETRGNTEAFF
D: -; size: few; V: TRBV4-2; J: TRBJ2-5; DNA: TGTGCCAGCAGCCCCTCTGCAGGGGAAGGGGAGACCCAGTACTTC; CDR3: CASSPSAGEGETQYF
D: -; size: -; V: TRBV27; J: TRBJ2-6; DNA: TGTGCCAGCAGTTGGGGGGACGGACCATCTGGGGCCAACGTCCTGACTTTC; CDR3: CASSWGDGPSGANVLTF
D: TRBD2; size: -; V: TRBV28; J: TRBJ2-5; DNA: TGTGCCAGCAGTTTATTTGGGCCTGACGGACGGGGGGTAGAAGAGACCCAGTACTTC; CDR3: CASSLFGPDGRGVEETQYF
D: TRBD2; size: -; V: TRBV27; J: TRBJ2-7; DNA: TGTGCCAGCAGTTTGGAGCGGGAGGGCCTCGAGCAGTACTTC; CDR3: CASSLEREGLEQYF
D: -; size: -; V: TRBV27; J: TRBJ1-5; DNA: TGTGCCAGCAGTCCAATAGCACGGATCAATCAGCCCCAGCATTTT; CDR3: CASSPIARINQPQHF
D: -; size: -; V: TRBV7-9; J: TRBJ1-1; DNA: TGTGCCAGCAGCTCGGGACTGTACACTGAAGCTTTCTTT; CDR3: CASSSGLYTEAFF
D: -; size: -; V: TRBV29-1; J: TRBJ2-7; DNA: TGCAGCGTTGTTTCAGGGTACGAGCAGTACTTC; CDR3: CSVVSGYEQYF
D: -; size: -; V: TRBV15; J: TRBJ1-4; DNA: TGTGCCACCAGCAGAGAAATGCCGGGAAGCAGAGAAAATGAAAAACTGTTTTTT; CDR3: CATSREMPGSRENEKLFF
D: TRBD2; size: -; V: TRBV7-6; J: TRBJ2-2; DNA: TGTGCCAGCAGCTTTAGACTAGCGGGAGTGGGGACCGGGGAGCTGTTTTTT; CDR3: CASSFRLAGVGTGELFF
D: -; size: -; V: TRBV19; J: TRBJ2-7; DNA: TGTGCCAGTGGGGGCGCGTCCTACGAGCAGTACTTC; CDR3: CASGGASYEQYF
D: -; size: -; V: TRBV6-5; J: TRBJ1-2; DNA: TGTGCCAGCAGTTACCACGGTTCGAACTATGGCTACACCTTC; CDR3: CASSYHGSNYGYTF